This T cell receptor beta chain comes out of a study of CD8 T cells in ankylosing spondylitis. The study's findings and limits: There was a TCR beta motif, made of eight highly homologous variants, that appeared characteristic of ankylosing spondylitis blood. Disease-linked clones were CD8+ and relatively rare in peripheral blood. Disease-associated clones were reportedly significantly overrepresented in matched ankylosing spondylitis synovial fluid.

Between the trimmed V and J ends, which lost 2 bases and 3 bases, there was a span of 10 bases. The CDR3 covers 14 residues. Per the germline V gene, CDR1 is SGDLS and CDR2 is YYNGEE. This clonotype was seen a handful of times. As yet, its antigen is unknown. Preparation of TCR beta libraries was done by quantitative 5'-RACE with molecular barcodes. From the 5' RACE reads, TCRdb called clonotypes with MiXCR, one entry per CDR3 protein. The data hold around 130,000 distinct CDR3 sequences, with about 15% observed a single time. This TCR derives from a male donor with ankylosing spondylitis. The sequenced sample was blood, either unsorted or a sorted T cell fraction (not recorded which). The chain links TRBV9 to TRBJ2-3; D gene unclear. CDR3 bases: TGTGCCAGCAGCGTGGCTTTGGGGACAGATACGCAGTATTTT. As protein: CASSVALGTDTQYF.